This T cell receptor (beta chain) was captured in a study of shared clonotypes between healthy human individuals. Study information: CD8 memory received one plate per donor, CD8 naive two, CD4 memory three and CD4 naive three. Overall study findings and caveats: Though the depth was large, rarefaction showed that sorted-subset sequencing was incomplete. Several donors held about 4.6% of naive CD4 clonotypes in common.

To note about this clone: Its specificity is not known.

Some clones are missing from TCRdb's copy, which holds only in-frame ones; the method was immunoSEQ multiplex PCR. The data hold some 500,000 clones, with around 96% observed a single time. From germline, CDR1 is MNHEY and CDR2 SMNVEV (reference sequence). CDR3 size: 15 residues. V trimming: 4 bases; J trimming: 4 bases; junction bases outside the gene matches: 9. This receptor was taken from a woman in her 30s in good health. The V call is TRBV27, the J call TRBJ2-7, with 8 positions matching TRBD1. Sequencing was done on a sample of naive CD4+ T cells sorted from blood. Subset of the sample: CD45RA+ positively selected. CDR3 loop: CASSSRGTGVYEQYF. In DNA, the CDR3 is TGTGCCAGCAGTTCCCGCGGGACAGGTGTATACGAGCAGTACTTC.